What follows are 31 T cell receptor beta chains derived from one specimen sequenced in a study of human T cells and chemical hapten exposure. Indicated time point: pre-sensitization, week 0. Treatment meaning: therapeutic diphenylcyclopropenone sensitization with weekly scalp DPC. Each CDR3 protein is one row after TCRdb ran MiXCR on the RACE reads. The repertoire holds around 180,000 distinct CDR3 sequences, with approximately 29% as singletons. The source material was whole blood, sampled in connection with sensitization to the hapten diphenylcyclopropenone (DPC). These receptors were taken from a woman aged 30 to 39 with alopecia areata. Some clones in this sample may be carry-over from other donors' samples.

The DNA for the CDR3 is TGCGCCAGCAGCCCCAAAGCGAGGAACACTGAAGCTTTCTTT. This translates into CASSPKARNTEAFF. The chain has TRBV5-1 and TRBJ1-1; D unclear. The CDR3 length is 14 residues. Germline V CDR1 and CDR2: SGHRS, YFSETQ. Trimming took off 4 bases at V and 1 base at J, with 11 bases between the two ends.

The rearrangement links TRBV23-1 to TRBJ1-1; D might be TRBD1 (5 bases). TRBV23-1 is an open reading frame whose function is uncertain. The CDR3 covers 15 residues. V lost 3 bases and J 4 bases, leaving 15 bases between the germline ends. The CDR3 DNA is TGCGCCAGCAGTCAGCTGGACATGGGGTTCACTGAAGCTTTCTTT. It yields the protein CASSQLDMGFTEAFF.

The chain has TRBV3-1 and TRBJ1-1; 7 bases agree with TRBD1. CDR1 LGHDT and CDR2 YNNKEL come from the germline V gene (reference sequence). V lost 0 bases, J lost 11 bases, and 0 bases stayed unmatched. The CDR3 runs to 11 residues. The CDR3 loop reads CASSQDRGAFF. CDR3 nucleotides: TGTGCCAGCAGCCAAGACAGGGGGGCTTTCTTT.

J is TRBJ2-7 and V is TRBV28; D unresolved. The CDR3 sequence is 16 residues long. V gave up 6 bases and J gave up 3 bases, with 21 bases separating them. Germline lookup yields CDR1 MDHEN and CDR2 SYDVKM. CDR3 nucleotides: TGTGCCAGCAGCCCCCCTCCTAATCCGAGGCTCTACGAGCAGTACTTC. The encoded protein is CASSPPPNPRLYEQYF. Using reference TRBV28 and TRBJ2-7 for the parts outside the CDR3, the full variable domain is DVKVTQSSRYLVKRTGEKVFLECVQDMDHENMFWYRQDPGLGLRLIYFSYDVKMKEKGDIPEGYSVSREKKERFSLILESASTNQTSMYLCASSPPPNPRLYEQYFGPGTRLTVT.

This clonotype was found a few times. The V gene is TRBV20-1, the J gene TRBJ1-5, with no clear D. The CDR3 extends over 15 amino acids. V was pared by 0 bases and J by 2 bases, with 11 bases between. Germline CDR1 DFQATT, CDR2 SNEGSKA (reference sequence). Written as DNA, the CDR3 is TGCAGTGCTAGAGATGCGGGTGCGGGCAATCAGCCCCAGCATTTT. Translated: CSARDAGAGNQPQHF.

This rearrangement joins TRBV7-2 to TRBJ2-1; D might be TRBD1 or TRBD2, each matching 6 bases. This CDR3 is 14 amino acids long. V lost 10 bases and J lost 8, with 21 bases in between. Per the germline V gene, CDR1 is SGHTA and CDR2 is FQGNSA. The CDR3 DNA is TGTGCCAACCCCCGGGGGCCCCCCCGCGATGAGCAGTTCTTC. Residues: CANPRGPPRDEQFF.

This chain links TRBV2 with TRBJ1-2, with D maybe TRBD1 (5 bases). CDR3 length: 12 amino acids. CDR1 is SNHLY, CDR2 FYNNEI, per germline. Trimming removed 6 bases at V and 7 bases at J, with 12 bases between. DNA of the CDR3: TGTGCCAGCAGAGAGGGGAGCCGTGGCTACACCTTC. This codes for CASREGSRGYTF.

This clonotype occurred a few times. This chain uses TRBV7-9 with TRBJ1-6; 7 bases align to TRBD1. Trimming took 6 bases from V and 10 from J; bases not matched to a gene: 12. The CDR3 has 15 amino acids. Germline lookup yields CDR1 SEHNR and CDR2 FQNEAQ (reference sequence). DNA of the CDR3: TGTGCCAGCAGTCGCGCCGGGACAGCCTTCTCACCCCTCCACTTT. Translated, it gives CASSRAGTAFSPLHF.

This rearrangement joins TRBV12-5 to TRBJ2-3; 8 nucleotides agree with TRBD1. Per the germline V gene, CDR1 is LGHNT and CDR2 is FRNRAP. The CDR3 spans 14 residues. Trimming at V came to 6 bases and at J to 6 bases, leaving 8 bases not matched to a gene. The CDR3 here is CASGGQGFGDTQYF. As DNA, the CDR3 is TGTGCTAGTGGAGGACAGGGTTTCGGGGATACGCAGTATTTT.

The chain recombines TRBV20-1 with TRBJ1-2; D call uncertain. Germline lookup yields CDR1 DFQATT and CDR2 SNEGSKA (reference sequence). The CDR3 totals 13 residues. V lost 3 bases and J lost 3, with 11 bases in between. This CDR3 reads CSASWSEDYGYTF. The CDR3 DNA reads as TGCAGTGCTAGTTGGTCGGAGGACTATGGCTACACCTTC.

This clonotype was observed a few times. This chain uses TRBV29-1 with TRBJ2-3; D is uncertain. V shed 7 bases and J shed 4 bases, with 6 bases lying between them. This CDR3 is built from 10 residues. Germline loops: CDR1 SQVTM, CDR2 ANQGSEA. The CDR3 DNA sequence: TGCAGCGGGGCTGCAGATACGCAGTATTTT. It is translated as CSGAADTQYF.

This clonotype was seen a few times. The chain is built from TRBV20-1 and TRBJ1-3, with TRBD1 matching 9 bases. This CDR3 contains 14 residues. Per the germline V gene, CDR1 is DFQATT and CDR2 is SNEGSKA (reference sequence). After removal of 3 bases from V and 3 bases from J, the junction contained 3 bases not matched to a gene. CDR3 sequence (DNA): TGCAGTGCTAGCCGGGACAGGGATGGAAACACCATATATTTT. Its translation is CSASRDRDGNTIYF.

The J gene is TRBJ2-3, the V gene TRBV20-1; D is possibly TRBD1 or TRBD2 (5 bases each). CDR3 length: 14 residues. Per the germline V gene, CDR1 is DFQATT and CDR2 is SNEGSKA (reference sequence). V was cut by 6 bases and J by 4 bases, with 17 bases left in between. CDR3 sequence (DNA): TGCAGTGCCGACCCGGGGCAGGGAGCAGATACGCAGTATTTT. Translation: CSADPGQGADTQYF.

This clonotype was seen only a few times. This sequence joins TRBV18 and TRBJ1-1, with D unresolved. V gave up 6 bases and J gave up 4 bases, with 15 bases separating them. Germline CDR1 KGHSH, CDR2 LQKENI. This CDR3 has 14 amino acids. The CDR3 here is CASSPKFQATEAFF. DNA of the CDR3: TGTGCCAGCTCTCCAAAGTTCCAGGCCACTGAAGCTTTCTTT.

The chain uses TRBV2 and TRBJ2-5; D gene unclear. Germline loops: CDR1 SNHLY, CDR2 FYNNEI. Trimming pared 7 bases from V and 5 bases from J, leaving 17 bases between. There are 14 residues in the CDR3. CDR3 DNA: TGTGCCAGCACCGTTAACCTCGCCGGGGAGACCCAGTACTTC. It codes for CASTVNLAGETQYF.

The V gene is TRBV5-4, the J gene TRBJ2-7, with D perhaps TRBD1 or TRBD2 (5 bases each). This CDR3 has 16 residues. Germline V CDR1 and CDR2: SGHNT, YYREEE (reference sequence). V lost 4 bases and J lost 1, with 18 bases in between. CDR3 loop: CASSRKLGVGSYEQYF. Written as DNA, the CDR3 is TGTGCCAGCAGCCGAAAACTGGGGGTTGGTTCCTACGAGCAGTACTTC.

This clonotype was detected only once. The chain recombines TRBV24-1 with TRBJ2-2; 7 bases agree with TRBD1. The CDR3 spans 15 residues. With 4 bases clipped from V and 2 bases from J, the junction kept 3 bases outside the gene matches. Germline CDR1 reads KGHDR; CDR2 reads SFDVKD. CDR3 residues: CATSDDRVNTGELFF. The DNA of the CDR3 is TGTGCCACCAGTGACGACAGGGTTAACACCGGGGAGCTGTTTTTT.

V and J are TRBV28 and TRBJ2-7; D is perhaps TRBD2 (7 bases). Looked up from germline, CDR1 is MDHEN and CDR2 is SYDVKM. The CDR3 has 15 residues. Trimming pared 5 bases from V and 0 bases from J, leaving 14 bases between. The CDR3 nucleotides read TGTGCCAGCAGTGGGGGGGACAAGAGCTCCTACGAGCAGTACTTC. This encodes CASSGGDKSSYEQYF.

CDR3 in amino acids: CSAWDGSSYEQYF. Written as DNA, the CDR3 is TGCAGCGCTTGGGACGGCTCCTCCTACGAGCAGTACTTC. V gene TRBV29-1 combines with J gene TRBJ2-7; D may correspond to TRBD1 or TRBD2 (5 bases each). Germline values: CDR1 SQVTM, CDR2 ANQGSEA. CDR3 size: 13 residues. V lost 7 bases to trimming and J lost 0 bases, with 13 bases between them.

The CDR3 DNA sequence: TGCAGCGTTCTTACAGGGGGGAAGGACTATGGCTACACCTTC. Translated: CSVLTGGKDYGYTF. This chain joins TRBV29-1 and TRBJ1-2; 8 positions match TRBD1. The CDR3 totals 14 residues. V was clipped by 5 bases and J by 3 bases; unmatched bases: 8. CDR1 is SQVTM and CDR2 is ANQGSEA in the germline V gene. The full variable domain, completed using reference TRBV29-1 and TRBJ1-2, is SAVISQKPSRDICQRGTSLTIQCQVDSQVTMMFWYRQQPGQSLTLIATANQGSEATYESGFVIDKFPISRPNLTFSTLTVSNMSPEDSSIYLCSVLTGGKDYGYTFGSGTRLTVV.

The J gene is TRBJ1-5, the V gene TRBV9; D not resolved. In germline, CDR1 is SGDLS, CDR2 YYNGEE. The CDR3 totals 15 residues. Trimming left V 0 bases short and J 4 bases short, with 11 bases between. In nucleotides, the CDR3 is TGTGCCAGCAGCGTAGCCCCAGCCGGGAATCAGCCCCAGCATTTT. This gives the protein CASSVAPAGNQPQHF.

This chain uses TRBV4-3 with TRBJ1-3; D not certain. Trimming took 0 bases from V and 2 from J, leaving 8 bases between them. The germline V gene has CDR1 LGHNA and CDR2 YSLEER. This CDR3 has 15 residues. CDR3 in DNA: TGCGCCAGCAGCCAAGATCGGGGAACTGGAAACACCATATATTTT. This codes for CASSQDRGTGNTIYF.

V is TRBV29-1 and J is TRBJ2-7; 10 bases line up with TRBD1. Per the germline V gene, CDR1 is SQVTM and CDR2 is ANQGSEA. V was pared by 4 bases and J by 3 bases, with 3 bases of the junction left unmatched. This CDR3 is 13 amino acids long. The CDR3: CSVAGQGNYEQYF. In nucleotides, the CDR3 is TGCAGCGTTGCGGGACAGGGGAACTACGAGCAGTACTTC.

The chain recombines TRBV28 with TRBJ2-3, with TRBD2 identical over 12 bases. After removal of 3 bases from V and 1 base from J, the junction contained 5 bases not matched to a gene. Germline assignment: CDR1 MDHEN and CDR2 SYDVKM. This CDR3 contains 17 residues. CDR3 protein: CASSFLAGGRGTDTQYF. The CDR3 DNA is TGTGCCAGCAGTTTCCTAGCGGGGGGGCGGGGCACAGATACGCAGTATTTT.

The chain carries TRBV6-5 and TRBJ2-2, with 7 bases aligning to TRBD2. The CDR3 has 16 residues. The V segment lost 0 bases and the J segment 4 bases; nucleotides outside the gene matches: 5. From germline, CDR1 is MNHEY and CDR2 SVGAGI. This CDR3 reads CASSYSSGGPTGELFF. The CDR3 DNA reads TGTGCCAGCAGTTACTCGTCGGGGGGTCCCACCGGGGAGCTGTTTTTT.

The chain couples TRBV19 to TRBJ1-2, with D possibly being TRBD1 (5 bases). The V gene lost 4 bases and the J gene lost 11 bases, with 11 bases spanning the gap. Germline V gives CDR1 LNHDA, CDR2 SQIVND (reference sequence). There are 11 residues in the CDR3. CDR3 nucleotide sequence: TGTGCCAGTAGTACCCCCGGGGGGTACACCTTC. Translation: CASSTPGGYTF.

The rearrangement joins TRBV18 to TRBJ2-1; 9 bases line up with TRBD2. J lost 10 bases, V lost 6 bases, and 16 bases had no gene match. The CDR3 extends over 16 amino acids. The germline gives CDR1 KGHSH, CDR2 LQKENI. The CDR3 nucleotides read TGTGCCAGCTCGCCGACGGCGGGGGGGCCAAGTGGGGAGCAGTTCTTC. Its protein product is CASSPTAGGPSGEQFF.

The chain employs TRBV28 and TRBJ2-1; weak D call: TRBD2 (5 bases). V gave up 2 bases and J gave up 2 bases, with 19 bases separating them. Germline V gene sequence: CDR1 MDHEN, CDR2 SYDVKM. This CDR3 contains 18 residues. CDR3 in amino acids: CASSLVRGGSPPYNEQFF. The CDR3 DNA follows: TGTGCCAGCAGTTTAGTTCGTGGTGGGAGTCCACCCTACAATGAGCAGTTCTTC.

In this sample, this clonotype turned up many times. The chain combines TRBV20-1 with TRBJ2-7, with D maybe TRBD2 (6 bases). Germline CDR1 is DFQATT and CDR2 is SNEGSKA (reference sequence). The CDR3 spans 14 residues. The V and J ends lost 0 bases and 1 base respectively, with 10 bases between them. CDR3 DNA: TGCAGTGCTAGAGATAACGGGGGATCCTACGAGCAGTACTTC. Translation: CSARDNGGSYEQYF.

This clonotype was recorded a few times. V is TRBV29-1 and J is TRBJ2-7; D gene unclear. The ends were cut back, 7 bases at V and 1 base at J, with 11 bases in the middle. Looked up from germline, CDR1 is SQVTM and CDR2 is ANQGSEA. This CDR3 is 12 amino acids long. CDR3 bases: TGCAGCGCCTGGACCGCGTCCTACGAGCAGTACTTC. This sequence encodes CSAWTASYEQYF.

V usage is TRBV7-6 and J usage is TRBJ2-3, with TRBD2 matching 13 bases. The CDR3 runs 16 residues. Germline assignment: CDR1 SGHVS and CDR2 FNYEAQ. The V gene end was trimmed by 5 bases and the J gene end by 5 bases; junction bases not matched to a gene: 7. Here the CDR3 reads CASSLGTSGEKDTQYF. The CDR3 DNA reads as TGTGCCAGCAGCCTAGGGACTAGCGGGGAAAAAGATACGCAGTATTTT.